The 10 T cell receptor beta chains given below trace back to one sample, sequenced in a study of T cell changes during pregnancy in multiple sclerosis. Method: immunoSEQ multiplex PCR; TCRdb's copy keeps in-frame clones and lacks some. Here the sample spans tens of thousands of clones, approximately 92% being singletons. Sequenced here: peripheral blood, sampled in the first trimester of pregnancy. The receptors here all came from a female donor with multiple sclerosis, enrolled in a pregnancy study.

The J gene is TRBJ2-3, the V gene TRBV6-5; D gene uncertain. Germline-derived CDR1 and CDR2 are MNHEY and SVGAGI. This CDR3 has 15 amino acids. Trimming took 0 bases from V and 0 from J, leaving 7 bases between them. The CDR3 region has the DNA TGTGCCAGCAGTTACTCGCGTACTAGCACAGATACGCAGTATTTT. It translates to CASSYSRTSTDTQYF.

CDR3 protein: CASSEAGTEPNIQYF. The CDR3 DNA is TGTGCCAGCAGTGAAGCGGGGACAGAGCCTAACATTCAGTACTTC. The V call is TRBV2, the J call TRBJ2-4; TRBD1 matches at 7 bases. The trim removed 0 bases at V and 7 bases at J, leaving 6 bases unmatched. The CDR3 is 15 residues long. Germline V gene sequence: CDR1 SNHLY, CDR2 FYNNEI.

The V call is TRBV2, the J call TRBJ2-7, with a weak D call TRBD1 (6 bases). V was shortened by 2 bases and J by 2 bases, with 13 bases between the two germline ends. CDR3 size: 15 residues. Looked up from germline, CDR1 is SNHLY and CDR2 is FYNNEI. The DNA for the CDR3 is TGTGCCAGCAGTGAATCCCAGGGGTCCGCCTACGAGCAGTACTTC. Encoded protein: CASSESQGSAYEQYF.

The chain employs TRBV18 and TRBJ2-1; the D is unclear. Trimming took 5 bases from V and 0 from J, leaving 11 bases between them. The length of the CDR3 is 15 residues. CDR1 is KGHSH, CDR2 LQKENI, per germline. CDR3 residues: CASSGWASSYNEQFF. The CDR3 DNA follows: TGTGCCAGCTCAGGGTGGGCGAGCTCCTACAATGAGCAGTTCTTC.

The chain joins TRBV27 to TRBJ2-4, with D hard to call. The V and J ends lost 0 bases and 15 bases respectively, with 18 bases between them. The CDR3 runs 14 residues. Germline CDR1 is MNHEY and CDR2 is SMNVEV (reference sequence). The DNA of the CDR3 is TGTGCCAGCAGTTTATCGCCTACTATAGTGAGTTTGTACTTC. It codes for CASSLSPTIVSLYF.

This chain links TRBV25-1 with TRBJ1-4; TRBD1 is a possible D gene (5 bases). Germline V lookup: CDR1 MGHDK, CDR2 SYGVNS. The CDR3 contains 17 residues. Between the trimmed V and J ends, which lost 1 base and 0 bases, there was a span of 12 bases. The CDR3 sequence is CASSEWGPGATNEKLFF. The DNA of the CDR3 is TGTGCCAGCAGTGAATGGGGACCGGGAGCAACTAATGAAAAACTGTTTTTT.

The chain couples TRBV5-1 to TRBJ1-1, with 10 positions matching TRBD1. Germline V gives CDR1 SGHRS, CDR2 YFSETQ. V was pared by 4 bases and J by 1 base, with 4 bases of the junction left unmatched. This CDR3 has 15 amino acids. The CDR3 DNA reads as TGCGCCAGCAGCGTACGGACAGGGGGGAACACTGAAGCTTTCTTT. This codes for CASSVRTGGNTEAFF. The full variable domain, with the rest looked up from reference TRBV5-1 and TRBJ1-1, is KAGVTQTPRYLIKTRGQQVTLSCSPISGHRSVSWYQQTPGQGLQFLFEYFSETQRNKGNFPGRFSGRQFSNSRSEMNVSTLELGDSALYLCASSVRTGGNTEAFFGQGTRLTVV.

This chain joins TRBV19 and TRBJ2-1; the match to TRBD2 covers 8 bases. There are 15 residues in the CDR3. V lost 4 bases and J lost 8; bases outside the gene matches: 10. Germline V gene lookup returns CDR1 LNHDA and CDR2 SQIVND (reference sequence). In nucleotides, the CDR3 is TGTGCCAGTAGTAATTCAGGGACTAGGTCGGATGAGCAGTTCTTC. It encodes CASSNSGTRSDEQFF.

This sequence joins TRBV15 and TRBJ2-7; D gene uncertain. The CDR3 length is 14 residues. With 1 base removed from V and 1 base from J, the gap between germline ends came to 8 bases. In germline, CDR1 is LNHNV, CDR2 YYDKDF (reference sequence). CDR3 nucleotides: TGTGCCACCAGCAGAGGGGCCAGATCCTACGAGCAGTACTTC. This translates into CATSRGARSYEQYF. The whole variable domain, filled in from reference TRBV15 and TRBJ2-7, reads DAMVIQNPRYQVTQFGKPVTLSCSQTLNHNVMYWYQQKSSQAPKLLFHYYDKDFNNEADTPDNFQSRRPNTSFCFLDIRSPGLGDTAMYLCATSRGARSYEQYFGPGTRLTVT.

The V call is TRBV4-2, the J call TRBJ2-7; possible D gene TRBD2, 6 bases. Germline assignment: CDR1 LGHNA and CDR2 YNFKEQ. The CDR3 has 16 amino acids. V lost 0 bases and J 3 bases, leaving 15 bases between the germline ends. The DNA of the CDR3 is TGTGCCAGCAGCCAAGAGTCCGGGACTGGATACTACGAGCAGTACTTC. Its translation is CASSQESGTGYYEQYF.